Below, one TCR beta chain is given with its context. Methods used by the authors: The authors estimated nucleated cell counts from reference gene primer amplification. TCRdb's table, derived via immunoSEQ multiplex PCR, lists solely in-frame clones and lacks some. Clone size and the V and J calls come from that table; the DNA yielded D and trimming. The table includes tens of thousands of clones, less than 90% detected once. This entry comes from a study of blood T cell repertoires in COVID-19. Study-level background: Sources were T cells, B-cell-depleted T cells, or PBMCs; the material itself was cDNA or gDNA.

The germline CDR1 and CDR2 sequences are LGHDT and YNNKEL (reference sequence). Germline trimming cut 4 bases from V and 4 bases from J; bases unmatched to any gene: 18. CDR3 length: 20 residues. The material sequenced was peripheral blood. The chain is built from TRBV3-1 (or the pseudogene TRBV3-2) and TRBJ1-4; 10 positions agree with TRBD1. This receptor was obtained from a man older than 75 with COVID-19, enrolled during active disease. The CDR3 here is CASSPDSRQGALGYNEKLFF. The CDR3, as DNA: TGTGCCAGCAGCCCTGACTCGCGACAGGGGGCATTGGGGTATAATGAAAAACTGTTTTTT.